Presented here are 26 T cell receptor beta chains from one specimen sequenced in a study of blood T cell repertoires in COVID-19. The repertoire was sequenced with immunoSEQ multiplex PCR; TCRdb's copy has only in-frame clones and lacks some. The table lists around 250,000 clones, about four fifths of them singletons. The sequenced sample was peripheral blood. The receptors were sampled from a woman between 35 and 50 years old who had recovered from COVID-19.

The chain is built from TRBV27 and TRBJ2-7; TRBD1 agrees at 7 bases. Trimming cost V 8 bases and J 7 bases; bases outside gene matches: 8. From germline, CDR1 is MNHEY and CDR2 SMNVEV (reference sequence). CDR3 length equals 12 residues. CDR3 sequence reads: CASGSRGQEQYF. CDR3 in DNA: TGTGCCAGCGGAAGTAGGGGGCAAGAGCAGTACTTC.

This sequence joins TRBV5-5 and TRBJ2-5, with 8 bases matching TRBD2. The V gene's germline CDR1 is SGHKS and CDR2 YYEKEE (reference sequence). This CDR3 is built from 18 residues. V trimming: 0 bases; J trimming: 4 bases; junction bases outside the gene matches: 14. CDR3 in amino acids: CASSLAGFLAGRGETQYF. The CDR3 DNA reads TGTGCCAGCAGCTTGGCCGGCTTTTTAGCGGGGAGAGGAGAGACCCAGTACTTC.

The CDR3 loop is CASTSYRGQETQYF. The DNA for the CDR3 is TGTGCCAGCACCTCTTACAGGGGGCAAGAGACCCAGTACTTC. This chain connects TRBV7-9 to TRBJ2-5, with 8 bases lining up with TRBD1. The CDR3 spans 14 residues. Germline CDR1 is SEHNR and CDR2 is FQNEAQ (reference sequence). V was pared by 7 bases and J by 2 bases, with 6 bases of the junction left unmatched.

The J gene is TRBJ2-1, the V gene TRBV10-2, with 10 bases matching TRBD2. The trim removed 1 base at V and 2 bases at J, leaving 8 bases unmatched. Germline assignment: CDR1 WSHSY and CDR2 SAAADI. This CDR3 spans 18 amino acids. This CDR3 reads CASSELAGGEVAYNEQFF. CDR3 bases: TGCGCCAGCAGTGAGTTAGCGGGGGGAGAAGTCGCCTACAATGAGCAGTTCTTC.

The rearrangement uses TRBV5-1 and TRBJ1-4; D is unclear. With 4 bases removed from V and 3 bases from J, the gap between germline ends came to 13 bases. Germline V CDR1 and CDR2: SGHRS, YFSETQ. The CDR3 spans 15 residues. CDR3 residues: CASSPRPGANEKLFF. DNA for the CDR3: TGCGCCAGCAGCCCAAGGCCCGGGGCTAATGAAAAACTGTTTTTT.

The chain uses TRBV3-1 (or the pseudogene TRBV3-2) and TRBJ2-1; perhaps TRBD2 as D (5 bases). There are 14 residues in the CDR3. From germline, CDR1 is LGHDT and CDR2 YNNKEL (reference sequence). The germline V and J ends were trimmed by 0 bases and 6 bases, with 9 bases remaining between them. CDR3 nucleotides: TGTGCCAGCAGCCAAGAGGGAGCGTCCAATGAGCAGTTCTTC. This gives the protein CASSQEGASNEQFF.

The chain carries TRBV5-4 and TRBJ2-5, with TRBD2 matching over 8 bases. Looked up from germline, CDR1 is SGHNT and CDR2 is YYREEE (reference sequence). The J segment lost 9 bases and the V segment lost 4 bases, leaving 14 bases of the junction unmatched. There are 15 residues in the CDR3. CDR3 DNA: TGTGCCAGCAGCAAGACCGCCAGCGGGGGAGGGTCCCAGTACTTC. Its protein product is CASSKTASGGGSQYF.

This clone was found a few times. The J gene is TRBJ1-1, the V gene TRBV12-2. TRBV12-2 is a recognized pseudogene. The CDR3 consists of 10 residues. The CDR3 DNA follows: TGTGCAAGTCGCTTAGAGCGCGCTTTCTTT. This sequence encodes CASRLERAFF.

This clone was seen a few times. Within the sample, other DNA sequences also encode this same CDR3. The chain couples TRBV5-4 to TRBJ1-1; D gene ambiguous. This CDR3 has 12 amino acids. Trimming cost V 2 bases and J 3 bases, with 5 bases left between them. Germline assignment: CDR1 SGHNT and CDR2 YYREEE (reference sequence). In nucleotides, the CDR3 is TGTGCCAGCAGCTTACAAGACACTGAAGCTTTCTTT. Its translation is CASSLQDTEAFF.

V gene TRBV2 combines with J gene TRBJ2-1, with a weak D call TRBD2 (5 bases). The germline gives CDR1 SNHLY, CDR2 FYNNEI. V lost 5 bases to trimming and J lost 5 bases, with 16 bases between them. The CDR3 sequence is 15 residues long. The DNA for the CDR3 is TGTGCCAGCAGTCCGTTGCGGGCTCGGGACAATGAGCAGTTCTTC. This codes for CASSPLRARDNEQFF.

The DNA of the CDR3 is TGTGCCAGCACCACCCGGGGTTCGGGTGAGACCCAGTACTTC. Its translation: CASTTRGSGETQYF. The chain carries TRBV28 and TRBJ2-5, with D perhaps matching TRBD2 (5 bases). Looked up from germline, CDR1 is MDHEN and CDR2 is SYDVKM. Between the trimmed V and J ends, which lost 7 bases and 5 bases, there was a span of 17 bases. CDR3 length equals 14 residues.

The gene calls are TRBV7-2 and TRBJ2-5, with 9 positions matching TRBD2. With V trimmed by 1 base and J by 3 bases, 6 bases remained unmatched. The CDR3 is 16 amino acids. Germline V gives CDR1 SGHTA, CDR2 FQGNSA. The CDR3 region is CASSLGPGLAEETQYF. CDR3 coding DNA: TGTGCCAGCAGCTTAGGACCGGGACTAGCTGAAGAGACCCAGTACTTC.

This rearrangement joins TRBV19 to TRBJ1-5, with D perhaps TRBD1 (6 bases). Germline V gives CDR1 LNHDA, CDR2 SQIVND (reference sequence). Trimming shortened V by 9 bases and J by 9 bases, and 21 bases separated the two germline ends. CDR3 length equals 14 residues. CDR3 sequence: CASHRASFVGPQHF. In DNA form, the CDR3 reads TGTGCCAGCCACAGGGCATCCTTCGTGGGGCCCCAGCATTTT.

The chain combines TRBV5-1 with TRBJ2-3, with 10 bases fitting TRBD1. The CDR3 sequence is 16 residues long. Trimming removed 4 bases from V and 4 bases from J; junction bases left unmatched: 9. CDR1 and CDR2 (germline): SGHRS, YFSETQ. DNA of the CDR3: TGCGCCAGCAGCGACGACAGGGGGCGGAGTGCAGATACGCAGTATTTT. Its translation is CASSDDRGRSADTQYF.

This clone came up a few times. The J gene is TRBJ1-1, the V gene TRBV2; D possibly corresponds to TRBD1 (5 bases). With 5 bases removed from V and 0 bases from J, the gap between germline ends came to 13 bases. CDR3 size: 15 residues. Germline loops: CDR1 SNHLY, CDR2 FYNNEI. The CDR3 sequence: CASSPQDTMNTEAFF. Written as DNA, the CDR3 is TGTGCCAGCAGTCCCCAGGACACCATGAACACTGAAGCTTTCTTT.

The V and J genes are TRBV5-1 and TRBJ1-5; 7 bases fit TRBD1. The CDR3 length is 15 residues. Trimming took 0 bases from V and 7 from J; bases not matched to a gene: 7. The germline gives CDR1 SGHRS, CDR2 YFSETQ. As DNA, the CDR3 is TGCGCCAGCAGCTTGGAAGGGGGCGCGGGGCAGCCCCAGCATTTT. Encoded protein: CASSLEGGAGQPQHF.

The chain employs TRBV28 and TRBJ1-6, with unresolved D. Trimming removed 2 bases at V and 9 bases at J, with 11 bases between. This CDR3 is 14 amino acids long. Germline CDR1 and CDR2: MDHEN and SYDVKM. The CDR3, as DNA: TGTGCCAGCAGTTTAAGATCGAGATTTTCACCCCTCCACTTT. This gives the protein CASSLRSRFSPLHF.

This sequence joins TRBV6-5 and TRBJ2-1; 9 bases fit TRBD1. CDR3 size: 14 residues. The ends lost 7 bases at V and 9 bases at J; junction bases unmatched: 10. Germline lookup yields CDR1 MNHEY and CDR2 SVGAGI. The CDR3 DNA follows: TGTGCCAGCACCAAAGACAGGGGGTCGCGTGAGCAGTTCTTC. Translated: CASTKDRGSREQFF.

The chain links TRBV5-1 to TRBJ2-1, with 8 bases identical to TRBD1. This CDR3 has 16 residues. Losses at the gene ends were 4 bases for V and 6 bases for J; bases not matched to a gene: 12. Per germline, CDR1 SGHRS and CDR2 YFSETQ. CDR3 sequence reads: CASSAPDREVGNEQFF. DNA for the CDR3: TGCGCCAGCAGCGCACCGGACAGGGAAGTCGGCAATGAGCAGTTCTTC. The whole variable domain, remainder taken from reference TRBV5-1 and TRBJ2-1, is KAGVTQTPRYLIKTRGQQVTLSCSPISGHRSVSWYQQTPGQGLQFLFEYFSETQRNKGNFPGRFSGRQFSNSRSEMNVSTLELGDSALYLCASSAPDREVGNEQFFGPGTRLTVL.

The chain carries TRBV2 and TRBJ1-1, with D maybe TRBD1 (6 bases). The CDR3 runs 13 residues. The germline CDR1 and CDR2 sequences are SNHLY and FYNNEI. Trimming pared 6 bases from V and 5 bases from J, leaving 13 bases between. This CDR3 is CASSYREGTEAFF. The CDR3 DNA reads as TGTGCCAGCAGCTACAGGGAGGGTACTGAAGCTTTCTTT.

The genes are TRBV30 and TRBJ1-4; TRBD1 matches 9 bases. Germline values: CDR1 GTSNPN, CDR2 SVGIG (reference sequence). With 0 bases clipped from V and 8 bases from J, the junction kept 4 bases outside the gene matches. This CDR3 has 14 residues. The CDR3 DNA reads as TGTGCCTGGAGTGTCCGACAGGGGGGCGAAAAACTGTTTTTT. Amino acid sequence: CAWSVRQGGEKLFF.

V is TRBV11-2 and J is TRBJ2-5; D call uncertain. Deletions cut 5 bases from V and 7 bases from J, with 11 bases between. Germline assignment: CDR1 SGHAT and CDR2 FQNNGV. This CDR3 is 12 amino acids long. This CDR3 is CASSPTLVTQYF. The CDR3 nucleotides read TGTGCCAGCAGCCCCACTCTGGTGACCCAGTACTTC.

The V and J genes are TRBV30 and TRBJ1-6, with D perhaps matching TRBD1 (5 bases). This CDR3 comprises 13 residues. Between the trimmed V and J ends, which lost 4 bases and 5 bases, there was a span of 9 bases. CDR1 and CDR2 from the germline V gene are GTSNPN and SVGIG (reference sequence). CDR3 DNA: TGTGCCTGGAATACAGGACATAATTCACCCCTCCACTTT. It encodes CAWNTGHNSPLHF.

The rearrangement joins TRBV7-2 to TRBJ1-5; D may be TRBD1 (5 bases). CDR3 length: 14 residues. Trimming cost V 4 bases and J 10 bases, with 17 bases left between them. Per the germline V gene, CDR1 is SGHTA and CDR2 is FQGNSA. As DNA, the CDR3 is TGTGCCAGCAGCTCGCGGGGCGGAGACCTCCCCCAGCATTTT. Translation: CASSSRGGDLPQHF.

The chain is built from TRBV19 and TRBJ2-6; D possibly corresponds to TRBD2 (5 bases). Germline CDR1 and CDR2: LNHDA and SQIVND (reference sequence). The CDR3 sequence is 18 residues long. The ends were cut back, 4 bases at V and 1 base at J, with 17 bases in the middle. CDR3 nucleotides: TGTGCCAGTAGTACTCTAAGCGGCAGGCTTTCTGGGGCCAACGTCCTGACTTTC. It specifies CASSTLSGRLSGANVLTF.

Details on this clone: A much larger clone differs from this one at a single base, so this may be a read error. This specimen includes other DNA sequences encoding the same CDR3. The J gene is TRBJ1-5, the V gene TRBV28, with D unclear. V gave up 2 bases and J gave up 2 bases, with 4 bases separating them. CDR3 length equals 13 residues. The V gene's germline CDR1 is MDHEN and CDR2 SYDVKM. CDR3 region: CASSLQGNQPQHF. Here the CDR3 DNA reads TGTGCCAGCAGTTTACAGGGCAATCAGCCCCAGCATTTT. The whole variable domain, filled in from reference TRBV28 and TRBJ1-5, reads DVKVTQSSRYLVKRTGEKVFLECVQDMDHENMFWYRQDPGLGLRLIYFSYDVKMKEKGDIPEGYSVSREKKERFSLILESASTNQTSMYLCASSLQGNQPQHFGDGTRLSIL.